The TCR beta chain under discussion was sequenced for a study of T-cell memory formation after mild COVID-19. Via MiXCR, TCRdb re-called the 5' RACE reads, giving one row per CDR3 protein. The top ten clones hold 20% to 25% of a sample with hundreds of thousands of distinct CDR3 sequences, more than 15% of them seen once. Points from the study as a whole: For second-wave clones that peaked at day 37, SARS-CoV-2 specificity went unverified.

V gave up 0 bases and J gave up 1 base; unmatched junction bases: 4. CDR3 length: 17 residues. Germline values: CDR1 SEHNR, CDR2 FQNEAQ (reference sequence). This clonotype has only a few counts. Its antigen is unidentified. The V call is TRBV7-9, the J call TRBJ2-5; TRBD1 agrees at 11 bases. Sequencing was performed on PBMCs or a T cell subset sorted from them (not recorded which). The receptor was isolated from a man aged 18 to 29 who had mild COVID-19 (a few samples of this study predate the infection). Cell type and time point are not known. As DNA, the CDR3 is TGTGCCAGCAGCTTAGCATGGGGACAGGGGGTCCAAGAGACCCAGTACTTC. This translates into CASSLAWGQGVQETQYF.